The entry below gives a single T cell receptor beta chain sequence along with its context. The V and J ends lost 3 bases and 9 bases, in that order; junction bases with no gene match: 6. The CDR3 runs to 15 residues. In germline, CDR1 is LNHNV, CDR2 YYDKDF (reference sequence). This sample stems from a study of blood T cell repertoires in COVID-19. About the study: T cells, B-cell-depleted T cells, or PBMCs provided the cDNA or gDNA that served as material.

Original methodology: The assay estimated nucleated cells by amplifying reference gene primers. Profiling relied on immunoSEQ multiplex PCR, and the TCRdb table lists in-frame clones only, not all of them. The V and J calls and clone size are taken from that table; D and trimming were inferred from the DNA. This table holds almost 200,000 clones, less than 90% found once. The origin of this receptor is a woman between 65 and 79 years old with acute or convalescent COVID-19. Sequencing was done on a sample of peripheral blood. This sequence joins TRBV15 and TRBJ1-6, with 9 bases fitting TRBD1. The chain's CDR3 is CATSRDRDRVSPLHF. The DNA for the CDR3 is TGTGCCACCAGCAGGGACCGGGACAGGGTTTCACCCCTCCACTTT.